This T cell receptor beta chain came from a study of cytomegalovirus exposure and HLA in healthy donors. TCRdb's table, derived via immunoSEQ multiplex PCR, lists solely in-frame clones and lacks some. This sample has roughly 120,000 clones, with roughly nine tenths found just once. This CDR3 contains 13 residues. The V gene lost 0 bases and the J gene lost 4 bases, with 7 bases spanning the gap. Germline V gives CDR1 MNHEY, CDR2 SMNVEV (reference sequence). This sequence was found in a man younger than 35 in good health and CMV-seropositive. The rearrangement uses TRBV27 and TRBJ2-7, with D unclear. Sequencing was carried out using PBMCs. For the CDR3, the DNA is TGTGCCAGCAGTTTATCCCTATTATACGAGCAGTACTTC. Its translation: CASSLSLLYEQYF.